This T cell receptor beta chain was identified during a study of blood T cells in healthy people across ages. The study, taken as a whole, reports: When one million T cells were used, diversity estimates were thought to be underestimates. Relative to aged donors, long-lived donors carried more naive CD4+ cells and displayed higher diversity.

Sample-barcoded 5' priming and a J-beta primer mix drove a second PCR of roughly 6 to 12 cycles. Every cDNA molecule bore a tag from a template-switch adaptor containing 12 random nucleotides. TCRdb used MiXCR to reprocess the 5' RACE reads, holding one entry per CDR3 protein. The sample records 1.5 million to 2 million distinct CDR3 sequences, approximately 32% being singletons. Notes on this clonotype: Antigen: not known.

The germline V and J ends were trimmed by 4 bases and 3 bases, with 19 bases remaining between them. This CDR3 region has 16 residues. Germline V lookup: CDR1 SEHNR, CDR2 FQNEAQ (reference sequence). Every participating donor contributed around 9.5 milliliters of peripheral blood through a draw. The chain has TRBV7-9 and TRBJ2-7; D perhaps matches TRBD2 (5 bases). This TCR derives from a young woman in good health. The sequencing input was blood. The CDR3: CASSYNPGGHLYEQYF. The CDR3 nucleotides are TGTGCCAGCAGCTACAATCCGGGCGGGCACCTCTACGAGCAGTACTTC.